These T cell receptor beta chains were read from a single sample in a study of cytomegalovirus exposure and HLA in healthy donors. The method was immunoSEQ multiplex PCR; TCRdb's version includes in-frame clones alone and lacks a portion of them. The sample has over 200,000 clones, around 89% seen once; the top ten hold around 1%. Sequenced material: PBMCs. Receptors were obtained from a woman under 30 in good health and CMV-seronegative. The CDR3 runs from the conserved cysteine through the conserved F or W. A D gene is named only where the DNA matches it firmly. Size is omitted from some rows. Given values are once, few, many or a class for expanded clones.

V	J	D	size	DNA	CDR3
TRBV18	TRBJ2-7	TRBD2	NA	TGTGCCAGCTCCGCCCGCGAGCGGGATGACGAGCAGTACTTC	CASSARERDDEQYF
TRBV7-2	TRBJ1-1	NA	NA	TGTGCCAGCAACCCAGCCCTAGGGAACACTGAAGCTTTCTTT	CASNPALGNTEAFF
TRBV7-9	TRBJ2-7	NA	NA	TGTGCCAGCAGTGACAGCACAATAGGGTACGAGCAGTACTTC	CASSDSTIGYEQYF
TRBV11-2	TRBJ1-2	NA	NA	TGTGCCAGCAGCTTCTCAGGGCTGGGGGGCTACACCTTC	CASSFSGLGGYTF
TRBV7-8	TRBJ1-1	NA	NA	TGTGCCAGCAGTCACCGGGGGAGGAACACTGAAGCTTTCTTT	CASSHRGRNTEAFF
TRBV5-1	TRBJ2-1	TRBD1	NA	TGCGCCAGCAGCACCAGGACAGGGGAGAATGAGCAGTTCTTC	CASSTRTGENEQFF
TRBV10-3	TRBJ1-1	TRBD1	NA	TGTGCCATCAGGGACAGGGGTCAAAACACTGAAGCTTTCTTT	CAIRDRGQNTEAFF
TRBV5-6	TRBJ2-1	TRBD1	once	TGTGCCAGCAGCTTGGGTATCCAGGGGGAGTTCTTC	CASSLGIQGEFF
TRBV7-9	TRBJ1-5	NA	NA	TGTGCCAGCAGCTTAGGGCAGGTTGATCAGCCCCAGCATTTT	CASSLGQVDQPQHF
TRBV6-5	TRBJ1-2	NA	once	TGTGCCAGCAGTTCCCCAGGGTCGGACTATGGCTACACCTTC	CASSSPGSDYGYTF
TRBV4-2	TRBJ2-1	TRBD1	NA	TGTGCCAGCAGCCAAGAGGGACAGGGGTTTGCCAATGAGCAGTTCTTC	CASSQEGQGFANEQFF
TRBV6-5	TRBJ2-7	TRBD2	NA	TGTGCCAGCACCGGACTAGCGGGAGTCGAGCAGTACTTC	CASTGLAGVEQYF
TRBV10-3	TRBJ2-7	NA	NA	TGTGCCATCAGTGAGTCAGCCCAGGGAACCTACGAGCAGTACTTC	CAISESAQGTYEQYF
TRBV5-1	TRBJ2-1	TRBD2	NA	TGCGCCAGCAGCTTGGCGATAGCGGGAGTTAACTCTAATGAGCAGTTCTTC	CASSLAIAGVNSNEQFF
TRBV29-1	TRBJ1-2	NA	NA	TGCAGCGTTGACAGGGATGATGTCTACACCTTC	CSVDRDDVYTF